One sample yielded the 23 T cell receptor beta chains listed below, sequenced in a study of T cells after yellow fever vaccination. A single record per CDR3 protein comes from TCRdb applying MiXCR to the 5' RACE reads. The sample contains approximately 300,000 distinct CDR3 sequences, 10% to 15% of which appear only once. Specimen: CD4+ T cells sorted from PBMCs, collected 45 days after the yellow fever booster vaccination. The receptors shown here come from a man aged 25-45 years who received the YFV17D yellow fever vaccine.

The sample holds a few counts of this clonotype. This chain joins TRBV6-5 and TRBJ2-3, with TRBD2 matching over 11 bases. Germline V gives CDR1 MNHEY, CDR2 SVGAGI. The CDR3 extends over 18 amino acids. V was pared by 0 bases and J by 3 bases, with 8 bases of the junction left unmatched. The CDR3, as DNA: TGTGCCAGCAGTTACTCTATCCCGGGACTAGCGGTTACAGATACGCAGTATTTT. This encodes CASSYSIPGLAVTDTQYF.

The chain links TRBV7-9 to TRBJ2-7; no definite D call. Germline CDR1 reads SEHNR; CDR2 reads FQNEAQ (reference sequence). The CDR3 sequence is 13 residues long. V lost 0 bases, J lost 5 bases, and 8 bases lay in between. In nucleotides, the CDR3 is TGTGCCAGCAGCTTAGCGGGTTATAACGAGCAGTACTTC. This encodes CASSLAGYNEQYF.

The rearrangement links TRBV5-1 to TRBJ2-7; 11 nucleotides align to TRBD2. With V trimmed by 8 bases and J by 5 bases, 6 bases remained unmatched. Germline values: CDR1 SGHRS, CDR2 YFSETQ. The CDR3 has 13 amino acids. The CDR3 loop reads CASSLAGVHEQYF. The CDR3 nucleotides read TGCGCCAGTTCACTAGCGGGAGTCCACGAGCAGTACTTC.

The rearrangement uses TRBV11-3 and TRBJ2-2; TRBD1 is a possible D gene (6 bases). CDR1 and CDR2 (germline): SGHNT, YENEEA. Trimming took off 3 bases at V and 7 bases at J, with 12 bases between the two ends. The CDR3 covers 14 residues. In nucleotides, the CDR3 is TGTGCCAGCAGCTTTTCAGGGGTGGACGGGGAGCTGTTTTTT. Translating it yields CASSFSGVDGELFF.

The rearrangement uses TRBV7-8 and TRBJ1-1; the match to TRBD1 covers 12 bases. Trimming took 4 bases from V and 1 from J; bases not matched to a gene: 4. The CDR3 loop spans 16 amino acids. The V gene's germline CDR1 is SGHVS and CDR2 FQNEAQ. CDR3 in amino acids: CASSSPGQGANTEAFF. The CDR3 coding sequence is TGTGCCAGCAGCTCACCGGGACAGGGGGCGAACACTGAAGCTTTCTTT.

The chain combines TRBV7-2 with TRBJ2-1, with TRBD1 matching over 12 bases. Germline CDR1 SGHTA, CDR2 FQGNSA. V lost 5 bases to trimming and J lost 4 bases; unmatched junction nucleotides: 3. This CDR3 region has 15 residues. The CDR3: CASSGTGGSYNEQFF. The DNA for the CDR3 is TGTGCCAGCAGCGGGACAGGGGGCTCGTACAATGAGCAGTTCTTC.

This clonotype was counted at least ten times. The CDR3 region is CSAPGTSGTYEQYF. The CDR3 DNA reads as TGCAGTGCTCCCGGGACTAGCGGGACGTACGAGCAGTACTTC. J is TRBJ2-7 and V is TRBV20-1, with TRBD2 identical over 13 bases. This CDR3 comprises 14 residues. V lost 5 bases to trimming and J lost 4 bases; unmatched junction nucleotides: 5. Germline-derived CDR1 and CDR2 are DFQATT and SNEGSKA (reference sequence).

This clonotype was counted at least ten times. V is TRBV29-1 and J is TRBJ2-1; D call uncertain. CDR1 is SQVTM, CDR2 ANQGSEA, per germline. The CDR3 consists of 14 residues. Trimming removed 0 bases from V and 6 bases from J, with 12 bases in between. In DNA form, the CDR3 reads TGCAGCGTTGAAGATCGGCGTCACCCCAATGAGCAGTTCTTC. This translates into CSVEDRRHPNEQFF.

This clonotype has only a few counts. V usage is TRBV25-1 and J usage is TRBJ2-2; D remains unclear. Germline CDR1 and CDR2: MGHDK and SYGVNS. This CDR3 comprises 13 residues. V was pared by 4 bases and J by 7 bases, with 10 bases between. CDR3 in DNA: TGTGCCAGCAGTGCTGGCCCTGGCGGGGAGCTGTTTTTT. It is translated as CASSAGPGGELFF.

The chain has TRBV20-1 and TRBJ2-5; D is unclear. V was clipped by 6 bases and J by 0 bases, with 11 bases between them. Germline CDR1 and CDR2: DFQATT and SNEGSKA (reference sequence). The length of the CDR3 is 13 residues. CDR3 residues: CSAPDPYQETQYF. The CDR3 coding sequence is TGCAGTGCCCCGGACCCGTACCAAGAGACCCAGTACTTC.

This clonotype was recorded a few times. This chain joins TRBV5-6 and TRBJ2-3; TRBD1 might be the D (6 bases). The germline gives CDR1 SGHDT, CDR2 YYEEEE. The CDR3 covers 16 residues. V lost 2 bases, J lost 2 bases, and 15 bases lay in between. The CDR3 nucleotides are TGTGCCAGCAGCTTCTCGTATGGACAGACCACAGATACGCAGTATTTT. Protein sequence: CASSFSYGQTTDTQYF. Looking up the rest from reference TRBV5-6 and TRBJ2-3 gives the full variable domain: DAGVTQSPTHLIKTRGQQVTLRCSPKSGHDTVSWYQQALGQGPQFIFQYYEEEERQRGNFPDRFSGHQFPNYSSELNVNALLLGDSALYLCASSFSYGQTTDTQYFGPGTRLTVL.

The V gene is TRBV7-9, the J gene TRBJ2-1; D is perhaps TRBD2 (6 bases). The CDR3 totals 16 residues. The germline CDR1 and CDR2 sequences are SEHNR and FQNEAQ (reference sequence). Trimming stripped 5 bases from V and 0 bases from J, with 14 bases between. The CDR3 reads CASSPPPGSSYNEQFF. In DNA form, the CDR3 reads TGTGCCAGCAGCCCCCCCCCCGGGAGCTCCTACAATGAGCAGTTCTTC.

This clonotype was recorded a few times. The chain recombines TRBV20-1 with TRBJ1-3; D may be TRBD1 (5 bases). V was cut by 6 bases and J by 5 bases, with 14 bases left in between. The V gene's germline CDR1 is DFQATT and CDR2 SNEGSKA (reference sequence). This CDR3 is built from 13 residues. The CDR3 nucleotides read TGCAGTGCCTCGATAGGGGCCAGAAACACCATATATTTT. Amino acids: CSASIGARNTIYF.

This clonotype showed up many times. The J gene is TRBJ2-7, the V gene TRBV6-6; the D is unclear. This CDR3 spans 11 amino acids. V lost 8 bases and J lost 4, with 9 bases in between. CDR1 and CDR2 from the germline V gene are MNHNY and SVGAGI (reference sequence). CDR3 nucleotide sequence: TGTGCCAGCGGAAGGAGTTACGAGCAGTACTTC. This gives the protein CASGRSYEQYF.

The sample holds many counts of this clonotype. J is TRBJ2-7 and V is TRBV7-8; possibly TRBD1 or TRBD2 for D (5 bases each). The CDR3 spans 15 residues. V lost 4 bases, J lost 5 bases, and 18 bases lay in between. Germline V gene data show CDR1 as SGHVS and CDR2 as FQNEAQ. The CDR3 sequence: CASSSRGSLRDEQYF. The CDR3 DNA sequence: TGTGCCAGCAGCTCGAGGGGCTCCCTCAGGGACGAGCAGTACTTC.

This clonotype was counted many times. The CDR3 reads CASSRQMGIPGANVLTF. The CDR3 DNA sequence: TGTGCCAGCAGCCGACAAATGGGGATCCCTGGGGCCAACGTCCTGACTTTC. The chain couples TRBV7-9 to TRBJ2-6; D uncertain. The length of the CDR3 is 17 residues. Germline V gene lookup returns CDR1 SEHNR and CDR2 FQNEAQ (reference sequence). V dropped 5 bases and J dropped 2 bases, with 16 bases sitting between them.

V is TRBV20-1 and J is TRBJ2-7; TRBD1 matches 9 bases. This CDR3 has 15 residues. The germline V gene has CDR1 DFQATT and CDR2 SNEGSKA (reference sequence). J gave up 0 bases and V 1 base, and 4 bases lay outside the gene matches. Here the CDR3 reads CSARGDRASSYEQYF. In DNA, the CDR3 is TGCAGTGCTAGAGGGGACAGGGCGAGCTCCTACGAGCAGTACTTC.

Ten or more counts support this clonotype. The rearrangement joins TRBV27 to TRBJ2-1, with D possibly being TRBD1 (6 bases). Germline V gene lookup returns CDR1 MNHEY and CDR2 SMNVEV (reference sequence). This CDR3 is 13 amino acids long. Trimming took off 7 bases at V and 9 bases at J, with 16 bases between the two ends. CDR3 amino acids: CASTQGFQGEQFF. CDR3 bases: TGTGCCAGCACACAGGGATTTCAGGGTGAGCAGTTCTTC.

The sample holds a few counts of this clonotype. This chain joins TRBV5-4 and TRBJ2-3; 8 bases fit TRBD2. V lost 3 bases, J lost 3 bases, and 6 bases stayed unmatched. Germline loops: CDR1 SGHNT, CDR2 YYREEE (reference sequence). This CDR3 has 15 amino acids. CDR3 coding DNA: TGTGCCAGCAGCTCGGGAGCGGGAGCGACAGATACGCAGTATTTT. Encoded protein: CASSSGAGATDTQYF.

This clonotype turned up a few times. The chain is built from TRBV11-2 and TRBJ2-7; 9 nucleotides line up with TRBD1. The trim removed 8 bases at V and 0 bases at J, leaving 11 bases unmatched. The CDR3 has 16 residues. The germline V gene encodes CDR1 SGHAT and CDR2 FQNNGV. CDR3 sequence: CASFKWDRASSYEQYF. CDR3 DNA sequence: TGTGCCAGCTTTAAATGGGACAGGGCGAGCTCCTACGAGCAGTACTTC.

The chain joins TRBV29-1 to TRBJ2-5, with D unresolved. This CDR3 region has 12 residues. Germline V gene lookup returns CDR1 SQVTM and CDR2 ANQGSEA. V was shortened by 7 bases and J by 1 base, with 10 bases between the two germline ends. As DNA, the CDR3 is TGCAGCGCCGTTTGGGGCCAAGAGACCCAGTACTTC. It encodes CSAVWGQETQYF.

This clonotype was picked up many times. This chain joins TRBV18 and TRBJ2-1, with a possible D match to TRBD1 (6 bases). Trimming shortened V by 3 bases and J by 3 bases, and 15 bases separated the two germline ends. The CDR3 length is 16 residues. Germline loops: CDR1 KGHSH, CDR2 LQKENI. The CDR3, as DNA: TGTGCCAGCTCACCTACACCGGGACACGTCTACAATGAGCAGTTCTTC. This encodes CASSPTPGHVYNEQFF.

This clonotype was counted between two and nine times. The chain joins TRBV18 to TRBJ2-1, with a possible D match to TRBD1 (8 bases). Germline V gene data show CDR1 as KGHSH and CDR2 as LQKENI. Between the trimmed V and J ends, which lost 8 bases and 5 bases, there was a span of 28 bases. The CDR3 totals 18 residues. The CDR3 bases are TGTGCCAGCACGAAACGGGTGGGGACAGGCCTAGCGGACAATGAGCAGTTCTTC. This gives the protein CASTKRVGTGLADNEQFF.